This TCR beta chain was sequenced during a study of cytomegalovirus exposure and HLA in healthy donors. For the study at large: Unique TCR beta sequences numbering fewer than 130 million came from some 200 million T cells in an earlier analysis. Findings and limits, study-wide: Presence/absence analysis assumed near-uniform sequencing depth across donors. A later analysis associated 16,951 TCR beta sequences with HLA alleles at a 0.05 false discovery rate. Some segments of the V type, notably TRBV6-2 and TRBV6-3, were excluded as indistinguishable.

PCR primers comprised 60 Vbeta and 13 Jbeta primers. This table comes from immunoSEQ multiplex PCR, and its TCRdb copy is limited to in-frame clones, with some not included. The sample records about 200,000 clones, roughly 80% being singletons. For this clone: Its antigen is currently unknown.

The CDR3 extends over 13 amino acids. Looked up from germline, CDR1 is KGHSH and CDR2 is LQKENI. V lost 6 bases to trimming and J lost 3 bases, with 12 bases between them. The clonotype originates from a woman between 18 and 30 years old in good health and CMV-seronegative. Material for sequencing was PBMCs. The rearrangement joins TRBV18 to TRBJ2-7; D remains unclear. For the CDR3, the DNA is TGTGCCAGCTCCCCCGGGTCCCTCTACGAGCAGTACGTC. Protein product: CASSPGSLYEQYV.